The 7 T cell receptor beta chains listed next were all sequenced from one sample in a study of OX40 agonist ivuxolimab in advanced cancers. The protocol was immunoSEQ multiplex PCR, while the TCRdb copy is restricted to in-frame clones and leaves out a portion. The sample lists roughly 34,000 clones; roughly 82% were seen once. The specimen was CD4+ or CD8+ T cells sorted from blood, collected in a trial of the OX40 agonist ivuxolimab. The receptors derive from an adult with an advanced solid tumor such as melanoma, head and neck, liver or kidney cancer.

This chain links TRBV2 with TRBJ2-2; D is uncertain. The CDR3 totals 14 residues. The V and J ends lost 7 bases and 7 bases respectively, with 16 bases between them. Germline V gene data show CDR1 as SNHLY and CDR2 as FYNNEI. CDR3 nucleotide sequence: TGTGCCAGCACGGACGTACCGATATTCGGGGAGCTGTTTTTT. It encodes CASTDVPIFGELFF.

This clone has more than one count but fewer than ten. V gene TRBV13 combines with J gene TRBJ1-1, with TRBD1 as a possible D gene (5 bases). The CDR3 runs to 12 residues. Looked up from germline, CDR1 is PRHDT and CDR2 is FYEKMQ (reference sequence). Trimming removed 3 bases from V and 10 bases from J, with 12 bases in between. CDR3 in amino acids: CASSFPAGTAFF. The CDR3 region has the DNA TGTGCCAGCAGCTTTCCAGCTGGGACAGCTTTCTTT.

CDR3 sequence (DNA): TGTGCCAGCAGTTTCATGGGCGGGGAGCTGTTTTTT. Its translation: CASSFMGGELFF. The chain carries TRBV6-5 and TRBJ2-2; D ambiguous. This CDR3 contains 12 residues. The germline V gene encodes CDR1 MNHEY and CDR2 SVGAGI. The V end lost 4 bases, the J end lost 7 bases, and 7 bases lay between the germline ends.

The chain is built from TRBV20-1 and TRBJ1-1, with D hard to call. The CDR3 length is 11 residues. The ends were cut back, 7 bases at V and 3 bases at J, with 9 bases in the middle. Looked up from germline, CDR1 is DFQATT and CDR2 is SNEGSKA (reference sequence). CDR3 region: CSVWTYTEAFF. CDR3 bases: TGCAGTGTCTGGACGTACACTGAAGCTTTCTTT.

The V and J genes are TRBV28 and TRBJ2-3; 10 nucleotides match TRBD1. The germline V gene has CDR1 MDHEN and CDR2 SYDVKM. Germline trimming cut 3 bases from V and 2 bases from J; bases unmatched to any gene: 8. The CDR3 totals 17 residues. CDR3 DNA sequence: TGTGCCAGCAGTTTCCCCGGGACAGGGGACCCCACAGATACGCAGTATTTT. Protein sequence: CASSFPGTGDPTDTQYF.

This chain uses TRBV13 with TRBJ2-1; D unresolved. Germline CDR1 is PRHDT and CDR2 is FYEKMQ (reference sequence). The CDR3 runs 15 residues. V was cut by 5 bases and J by 0 bases, with 11 bases left in between. Here the CDR3 reads CASSLGFRSYNEQFF. The CDR3 nucleotides read TGTGCCAGCAGCCTCGGGTTCCGCTCCTACAATGAGCAGTTCTTC.

V is TRBV11-2 and J is TRBJ2-6; maybe TRBD1 (5 bases). Trimming cost V 5 bases and J 0 bases, with 8 bases left between them. Germline V lookup: CDR1 SGHAT, CDR2 FQNNGV. This CDR3 comprises 15 residues. CDR3 DNA sequence: TGTGCCAGCAGCAGACAGCACTCTGGGGCCAACGTCCTGACTTTC. It codes for CASSRQHSGANVLTF.